Sequencing of this T cell receptor (beta chain) was carried out in a study of T cell responses to AZD1222 COVID-19 vaccine. Trimming took 8 bases from V and 3 from J, leaving 13 bases between them. The CDR3 covers 13 residues. Generated by immunoSEQ multiplex PCR, the TCRdb table keeps only in-frame clones and is missing some. The table shows roughly 93,000 clones, with around nine tenths occurring only once. The chain links TRBV12-3 or TRBV12-4 to TRBJ1-1; tentative D call: TRBD1 (6 bases). The sequence derives from an adult in good health. Sequencing was performed on peripheral blood, taken on day 0 of MenACWY control vaccination. The CDR3 loop is CASDAGADTEAFF. Written as DNA, the CDR3 is TGTGCCAGCGATGCGGGGGCAGACACTGAAGCTTTCTTT.